This TCR beta chain was captured by sequencing in a study of blood T cell repertoires in COVID-19. Study summary: Nucleic acid was either cDNA or gDNA, and it came from T cells, B-cell-depleted T cells, or PBMCs.

The CDR3 sequence is 11 residues long. The ends were cut back, 2 bases at V and 6 bases at J, with 6 bases in the middle. Looked up from germline, CDR1 is SGHNT and CDR2 is YYREEE (reference sequence). Clones were read by immunoSEQ multiplex PCR, and TCRdb kept only the in-frame ones, dropping some. The top ten hold around 1% of the sample, which has around 270,000 clones, under 85% seen once. The V and J genes are TRBV5-4 and TRBJ2-7; no reliable D call. The sequence was collected from a human donor with COVID-19, enrolled during active disease. The donor label of this sample is uncertain. The specimen was peripheral blood. The CDR3 protein is CASSFSGEQYF. CDR3 nucleotide sequence: TGTGCCAGCAGCTTCTCGGGCGAGCAGTACTTC. Based on the CDR3 plus reference TRBV5-4 and TRBJ2-7, the full variable domain is ETGVTQSPTHLIKTRGQQVTLRCSSQSGHNTVSWYQQALGQGPQFIFQYYREEENGRGNFPPRFSGLQFPNYSSELNVNALELDDSALYLCASSFSGEQYFGPGTRLTVT.